Below, 31 T cell receptor beta chains from the same sample are listed, as sequenced in a study of vaccination and CD4 T cells after COVID-19. Treatment indicated: approximately nine-day PBMC culture with coronavirus spike peptide pools or control peptides (ViraFEST assay). Antigens of these TCRs are unknown. Cultured CD4+ T cell DNA was sequenced using the Oncomine TCR Beta short-read assay. In TCRdb, the PCR reads were re-called with MiXCR into one record per CDR3 protein. The sample shows under 15,000 distinct CDR3 sequences, approximately 50% of them seen only once. The sample consisted of cultured CD4+ T cells from blood, taken after SARS-CoV-2 vaccination. All receptors come from a human donor with COVID-19.

The rearrangement links TRBV7-9 to TRBJ1-5; D unclear. CDR1 SEHNR and CDR2 FQNEAQ come from the germline V gene (reference sequence). The length of the CDR3 is 12 residues. V lost 4 bases, J lost 6 bases, and 7 bases lay in between. CDR3 region: CASSSDVQPQHF. CDR3 in DNA: TGTGCCAGCAGCTCGGATGTTCAGCCCCAGCATTTT.

The chain is built from TRBV7-2 and TRBJ1-2; 9 bases align to TRBD1. CDR3 length: 13 amino acids. Germline V CDR1 and CDR2: SGHTA, FQGNSA. V lost 6 bases to trimming and J lost 4 bases; unmatched junction nucleotides: 3. The CDR3 coding sequence is TGTGCCAGCAGTCAGGACAGGGGCTATGGCTACACCTTC. Protein product: CASSQDRGYGYTF.

The rearrangement uses TRBV4-3 and TRBJ2-7, with 8 bases matching TRBD1. V shed 0 bases, J shed 2 bases, and the junction held 9 bases outside the gene matches. The CDR3 has 17 amino acids. Germline V gives CDR1 LGHNA, CDR2 YSLEER. CDR3 sequence (DNA): TGCGCCAGCAGCCAAGATTTCGGGACAGGCAGACCCTACGAGCAGTACTTC. Translating gives CASSQDFGTGRPYEQYF.

This chain uses TRBV2 with TRBJ1-6, with 9 bases identical to TRBD1. From germline, CDR1 is SNHLY and CDR2 FYNNEI. CDR3 size: 14 residues. J gave up 8 bases and V 5 bases, and 4 bases lay outside the gene matches. In nucleotides, the CDR3 is TGTGCCAGCAGTCTTCGGGACAGGGATTCACCCCTCCACTTT. Translation gives CASSLRDRDSPLHF.

The chain uses TRBV15 and TRBJ2-7; TRBD1 agrees at 8 bases. Germline values: CDR1 LNHNV, CDR2 YYDKDF (reference sequence). With V trimmed by 2 bases and J by 7 bases, 7 bases remained unmatched. The CDR3 has 14 amino acids. CDR3 in DNA: TGTGCCACCAGCAGAAATATCTGGGACAGGGAGCAGTACTTC. This codes for CATSRNIWDREQYF. Combining the CDR3 with reference TRBV15 and TRBJ2-7 gives the whole variable domain DAMVIQNPRYQVTQFGKPVTLSCSQTLNHNVMYWYQQKSSQAPKLLFHYYDKDFNNEADTPDNFQSRRPNTSFCFLDIRSPGLGDTAMYLCATSRNIWDREQYFGPGTRLTVT.

This clonotype turned up a few times. The chain uses TRBV6-1 and TRBJ1-6, with D possibly being TRBD1 (5 bases). Looked up from germline, CDR1 is MNHNS and CDR2 is SASEGT. The CDR3 sequence is 12 residues long. The germline V and J ends were trimmed by 7 bases and 8 bases, with 9 bases remaining between them. CDR3 coding DNA: TGTGCCAGCACCCGGGGGGATTCACCCCTCCACTTT. It specifies CASTRGDSPLHF.

The table lists this clonotype with a few counts. CDR3: CASRRDRSSYEQYF. The CDR3 DNA reads as TGTGCCAGCAGACGGGACAGGAGCTCCTACGAGCAGTACTTC. V usage is TRBV27 and J usage is TRBJ2-7; TRBD1 matches 8 bases. The CDR3 length is 14 residues. V dropped 6 bases and J dropped 0; count of bases not matched to a gene: 4. Germline CDR1 is MNHEY and CDR2 is SMNVEV (reference sequence).

Comments on this clonotype: A read error is likely, as this CDR3 ends without the conserved phenylalanine or tryptophan. V and J are TRBV25-1 and TRBJ2-5; possible D gene TRBD2, 5 bases. From germline, CDR1 is MGHDK and CDR2 SYGVNS. This CDR3 comprises 14 residues. Trimming shortened V by 3 bases and J by 5 bases, and 13 bases separated the two germline ends. The DNA for the CDR3 is TGTGCCAGCAGTGAGAGTCGGCCGGGGGAGACCCAGTACTAC. Amino acid sequence: CASSESRPGETQYY.

This clonotype was counted between two and nine times. The genes are TRBV7-2 and TRBJ2-3; D unresolved. V was shortened by 3 bases and J by 4 bases, with 5 bases between the two germline ends. CDR3 length equals 12 residues. The germline V gene encodes CDR1 SGHTA and CDR2 FQGNSA. The CDR3 nucleotides are TGTGCCAGCAGCTTGCGCCCAGATACGCAGTATTTT. Its protein is CASSLRPDTQYF.

The rearrangement links TRBV20-1 to TRBJ1-1; 9 nucleotides line up with TRBD1. This CDR3 has 16 residues. V was clipped by 1 base and J by 4 bases; unmatched bases: 10. CDR1 DFQATT and CDR2 SNEGSKA come from the germline V gene (reference sequence). CDR3 sequence: CSARARDGQGSTEAFF. Written as DNA, the CDR3 is TGCAGTGCTAGAGCTAGAGACGGACAGGGGAGCACTGAAGCTTTCTTT.

The genes are TRBV2 and TRBJ1-5; D is possibly TRBD1 (5 bases). Per the germline V gene, CDR1 is SNHLY and CDR2 is FYNNEI. Trimming removed 4 bases from V and 1 base from J, with 14 bases in between. This CDR3 spans 16 amino acids. The CDR3 loop reads CASSVGGGGSNQPQHF. CDR3 DNA sequence: TGTGCCAGCAGTGTGGGGGGAGGTGGGAGCAATCAGCCCCAGCATTTT.

This clonotype appeared a few times. The chain joins TRBV20-1 to TRBJ2-6; 7 positions agree with TRBD1. V shed 6 bases, J shed 0 bases, and the junction held 11 bases outside the gene matches. Germline-derived CDR1 and CDR2 are DFQATT and SNEGSKA (reference sequence). There are 17 residues in the CDR3. The CDR3 sequence: CSADHRDSSSGANVLTF. The CDR3 coding sequence is TGCAGTGCGGACCACCGGGACAGTAGCTCTGGGGCCAACGTCCTGACTTTC.

This rearrangement joins TRBV2 to TRBJ2-2; TRBD2 agrees at 8 bases. Germline CDR1 reads SNHLY; CDR2 reads FYNNEI. The trim removed 9 bases at V and 3 bases at J, leaving 0 bases unmatched. CDR3 length equals 12 residues. Written as DNA, the CDR3 is TGTGCCAGTAGCGGGGACACCGGGGAGCTGTTTTTT. Translating it yields CASSGDTGELFF. Using reference TRBV2 and TRBJ2-2 for the parts outside the CDR3, the full variable domain is EPEVTQTPSHQVTQMGQEVILRCVPISNHLYFYWYRQILGQKVEFLVSFYNNEISEKSEIFDDQFSVERPDGSNFTLKIRSTKLEDSAMYFCASSGDTGELFFGEGSRLTVL.

This sequence joins TRBV14 and TRBJ1-1; 7 positions match TRBD1. With V trimmed by 2 bases and J by 5 bases, 2 bases remained unmatched. CDR1 SGHDN and CDR2 FVKESK come from the germline V gene. CDR3 length: 13 amino acids. The CDR3 DNA reads as TGTGCCAGCAGCCAAAGGGGGCGGACTGAAGCTTTCTTT. It specifies CASSQRGRTEAFF. Combining the CDR3 with reference TRBV14 and TRBJ1-1 gives the whole variable domain EAGVTQFPSHSVIEKGQTVTLRCDPISGHDNLYWYRRVMGKEIKFLLHFVKESKQDESGMPNNRFLAERTGGTYSTLKVQPAELEDSGVYFCASSQRGRTEAFFGQGTRLTVV.

The chain joins TRBV7-6 to TRBJ2-7; D is possibly TRBD1 or TRBD2 (5 bases each). V gave up 5 bases and J gave up 7 bases, with 15 bases separating them. This CDR3 is 13 amino acids long. Looked up from germline, CDR1 is SGHVS and CDR2 is FNYEAQ. The CDR3: CASSLRDGDEQYF. DNA for the CDR3: TGTGCCAGCAGCCTGAGGGACGGGGATGAGCAGTACTTC.

The chain recombines TRBV20-1 with TRBJ1-3, with D perhaps TRBD1 (5 bases). Germline V CDR1 and CDR2: DFQATT, SNEGSKA (reference sequence). V was shortened by 6 bases and J by 2 bases, with 14 bases between the two germline ends. This CDR3 has 14 residues. CDR3 DNA: TGCAGTGCACCGGGGCCGGAGGCTGGAAACACCATATATTTT. It translates to CSAPGPEAGNTIYF.

The rearrangement joins TRBV20-1 to TRBJ2-2, with D perhaps matching TRBD1 (6 bases). Trimming removed 6 bases at V and 4 bases at J, with 15 bases between. The CDR3 runs 14 residues. In germline, CDR1 is DFQATT, CDR2 SNEGSKA (reference sequence). CDR3 amino acids: CSARSGQTTGELFF. Written as DNA, the CDR3 is TGCAGTGCCCGATCAGGACAGACCACCGGGGAGCTGTTTTTT.

The rearrangement joins TRBV10-3 to TRBJ1-6, with 7 bases lining up with TRBD1. From germline, CDR1 is ENHRY and CDR2 SYGVKD. The CDR3 runs 17 residues. After removal of 4 bases from V and 6 bases from J, the junction contained 12 bases not matched to a gene. The DNA of the CDR3 is TGTGCCATCAGTGGGGTCTCAGGGGGATCGGGTAATTCACCCCTCCACTTT. Amino acid sequence: CAISGVSGGSGNSPLHF.

The J gene is TRBJ2-1, the V gene TRBV7-3; D could derive from TRBD1 or TRBD2 (5 bases each). Per the germline V gene, CDR1 is SGHTA and CDR2 is FQGTGA. Trimming stripped 8 bases from V and 5 bases from J, with 16 bases between. CDR3 length: 14 residues. The CDR3 DNA reads as TGTGCCAGCGGCCAGGGACGAAAACACAATGAGCAGTTCTTC. Translation gives CASGQGRKHNEQFF.

This clonotype has a handful of counts. The chain carries TRBV20-1 and TRBJ2-3; D gene ambiguous. Germline assignment: CDR1 DFQATT and CDR2 SNEGSKA (reference sequence). There are 14 residues in the CDR3. Trimming cost V 2 bases and J 2 bases, with 11 bases left between them. The CDR3 sequence: CSARREHNTDTQYF. In DNA, the CDR3 is TGCAGTGCTAGAAGAGAACACAACACAGATACGCAGTATTTT.

The chain is built from TRBV7-2 and TRBJ2-5, with D possibly being TRBD2 (7 bases). Germline V gives CDR1 SGHTA, CDR2 FQGNSA. The CDR3 loop spans 14 amino acids. Trimming took 3 bases from V and 3 from J, leaving 11 bases between them. As DNA, the CDR3 is TGTGCCAGCAGCTTCTGGGGGGGCAAAGAGACCCAGTACTTC. Encoded protein: CASSFWGGKETQYF.

In its sample, this clonotype was seen a few times. The genes are TRBV20-1 and TRBJ1-2, with unresolved D. V lost 4 bases and J lost 4, with 10 bases in between. The CDR3 is 12 amino acids. Germline V gene data show CDR1 as DFQATT and CDR2 as SNEGSKA (reference sequence). In DNA, the CDR3 is TGCAGTGCTATTGCGGCAACCTATGGCTACACCTTC. Protein sequence: CSAIAATYGYTF.

By sample share, this clonotype is large. J is TRBJ2-7 and V is TRBV19, with 7 bases that match TRBD2. The ends lost 3 bases at V and 2 bases at J; junction bases unmatched: 4. Germline lookup yields CDR1 LNHDA and CDR2 SQIVND (reference sequence). CDR3 size: 14 residues. CDR3 sequence reads: CASSIGGGPYEQYF. DNA of the CDR3: TGTGCCAGTAGTATTGGGGGGGGACCCTACGAGCAGTACTTC.

The CDR3, as DNA: TGTGCCAGCAGTGAAGCGACAACGGATCGTTCACCCCTCCACTTT. It specifies CASSEATTDRSPLHF. The genes are TRBV6-1 and TRBJ1-6; D gene uncertain. Trimming removed 0 bases from V and 9 bases from J, with 12 bases in between. CDR1 and CDR2 from the germline V gene are MNHNS and SASEGT. CDR3 length: 15 amino acids.

The chain combines TRBV6-1 with TRBJ1-2; 10 nucleotides match TRBD1. Germline V gene data show CDR1 as MNHNS and CDR2 as SASEGT. The V segment lost 5 bases and the J segment 7 bases; nucleotides outside the gene matches: 13. This CDR3 contains 16 residues. The CDR3 DNA reads TGTGCCAGCAGTACAGACAGGGGGCGCGGAGTTGGTGGCTACACCTTC. Its translation: CASSTDRGRGVGGYTF.

The chain links TRBV7-2 to TRBJ2-3; TRBD2 agrees at 10 bases. Trimming took 1 base from V and 11 from J; bases not matched to a gene: 3. The CDR3 has 13 amino acids. Germline V lookup: CDR1 SGHTA, CDR2 FQGNSA. Written as DNA, the CDR3 is TGTGCCAGCAGCTTAGAGAGACTAGCGGGGCAGTATTTT. Translating it yields CASSLERLAGQYF.

This clonotype occurred a few times. This rearrangement joins TRBV7-2 to TRBJ2-5, with 10 bases aligning to TRBD1. V was clipped by 6 bases and J by 4 bases; unmatched bases: 5. Germline V lookup: CDR1 SGHTA, CDR2 FQGNSA. The length of the CDR3 is 14 residues. The CDR3 loop is CASSPDRGRETQYF. The DNA for the CDR3 is TGTGCCAGCAGTCCCGACAGGGGGCGAGAGACCCAGTACTTC.

The chain uses TRBV7-2 and TRBJ2-3, with TRBD2 as a possible D gene (6 bases). Germline lookup yields CDR1 SGHTA and CDR2 FQGNSA. CDR3 length equals 14 residues. For the CDR3, the DNA is TGTGGAAGCAGGCTAGCGCCTAGCACAGATACGCAGTATTTT. Translation gives CGSRLAPSTDTQYF.

The chain carries TRBV2 and TRBJ1-5, with D maybe TRBD1 (5 bases). Per the germline V gene, CDR1 is SNHLY and CDR2 is FYNNEI. The CDR3 sequence is 16 residues long. V was pared by 4 bases and J by 2 bases, with 15 bases between. The CDR3 protein is CASSAPSGGGNQPQHF. The CDR3 DNA reads as TGTGCCAGCAGTGCGCCCTCCGGGGGGGGCAATCAGCCCCAGCATTTT.

The chain couples TRBV2 to TRBJ1-2; 9 bases align to TRBD1. Germline V CDR1 and CDR2: SNHLY, FYNNEI. The CDR3 contains 15 residues. Trimming removed 4 bases from V and 6 bases from J; junction bases left unmatched: 9. The CDR3 spells CASSVTVGTGNGYTF. The CDR3 DNA follows: TGTGCCAGCAGTGTAACTGTCGGGACAGGGAATGGCTACACCTTC.

This chain uses TRBV28 with TRBJ1-2, with 9 positions matching TRBD1. Germline V gene sequence: CDR1 MDHEN, CDR2 SYDVKM. Losses at the gene ends were 5 bases for V and 3 bases for J; bases not matched to a gene: 7. The CDR3 spans 15 residues. The CDR3 is CASSNYRGRDYGYTF. The CDR3 coding sequence is TGTGCCAGCAGTAACTACAGGGGGCGAGACTATGGCTACACCTTC.